A single sample gave rise to the 26 T cell receptor beta chains below, sequenced in a study of CD8+CD57+ T cells in acquired aplastic anemia. By flow cytometry, patients selected for sequencing had shown an expansion of CD8+CD57+ cells. Genomic DNA was employed as the template in profiling TCR beta VDJ and CDR3. TCRdb re-derived calls from the reads in MiXCR, one entry per CDR3 protein. This table holds 400,000 to 600,000 distinct CDR3 sequences, approximately 33% found once. Sequenced sample: sorted CD4+, CD8+, or CD8+CD57+ T cells (not recorded which) from PBMCs. Source of these receptors: a human donor with aplastic anemia.

The V gene is TRBV4-2, the J gene TRBJ2-2; a weak D match, TRBD2 (5 bases). This CDR3 is built from 17 residues. The V gene lost 4 bases and the J gene lost 6 bases, with 21 bases spanning the gap. The germline gives CDR1 LGHNA, CDR2 YNFKEQ. In nucleotides, the CDR3 is TGTGCCAGCAGCCCAGGAGGTGGGGAACTGAGAGCCGGGGAGCTGTTTTTT. This gives the protein CASSPGGGELRAGELFF.

This clonotype was found many times. V and J are TRBV10-3 and TRBJ1-1; a possible D gene is TRBD1 (5 bases). The CDR3 sequence is 14 residues long. Between the trimmed V and J ends, which lost 4 bases and 5 bases, there was a span of 14 bases. CDR1 is ENHRY, CDR2 SYGVKD, per germline. In nucleotides, the CDR3 is TGTGCCATCAGTGGTGGCGGGGGTACGACTGAAGCTTTCTTT. This encodes CAISGGGGTTEAFF.

The J gene is TRBJ1-6, the V gene TRBV12-3 or TRBV12-4; no clear D gene. With 9 bases removed from V and 0 bases from J, the gap between germline ends came to 9 bases. This CDR3 has 14 amino acids. The CDR3 loop is CASRQFSYNSPLHF. The CDR3 nucleotides read TGTGCCAGTAGGCAGTTCTCCTATAATTCACCCCTCCACTTT.

With regard to this clonotype: This may come from a read error, since a much larger clone is one base off. The chain employs TRBV20-1 and TRBJ1-6; D ambiguous. This CDR3 is 14 amino acids long. The germline CDR1 and CDR2 sequences are DFQATT and SNEGSKA (reference sequence). V was cut by 2 bases and J by 7 bases, with 12 bases left in between. For the CDR3, the DNA is TGCAGTGCTAGAATAGGGCCGACCAATTCACCCCTCCACTTT. Protein sequence: CSARIGPTNSPLHF.

This chain links TRBV29-1 with TRBJ2-5; D gene ambiguous. The length of the CDR3 is 14 residues. Germline loops: CDR1 SQVTM, CDR2 ANQGSEA. V was pared by 3 bases and J by 4 bases, with 15 bases between. The CDR3 coding sequence is TGCAGCGTTGAGACACCCTTCTCCAGAGAGACCCAGTACTTC. Encoded protein: CSVETPFSRETQYF.

Note on this clonotype: At one end the junction does not follow the germline gene, possibly because of a read error. This chain connects TRBV19 to TRBJ1-4, with a weak D call TRBD1 (5 bases). This CDR3 comprises 15 residues. Germline-derived CDR1 and CDR2 are LNHDA and SQIVND (reference sequence). CDR3 region: CASCIATGIGEKLFF. CDR3 sequence (DNA): TGTGCCAGTTGTATAGCCACAGGCATCGGCGAAAAACTGTTTTTT.

This clonotype was recorded at least ten times. The rearrangement links TRBV10-3 to TRBJ1-1; no reliable D call. There are 15 residues in the CDR3. Trimming removed 2 bases from V and 0 bases from J, with 10 bases in between. Per the germline V gene, CDR1 is ENHRY and CDR2 is SYGVKD. This CDR3 reads CAISEVKALNTEAFF. For the CDR3, the DNA is TGTGCCATCAGTGAGGTCAAAGCTCTGAACACTGAAGCTTTCTTT.

This clonotype has only a few counts. CDR3 bases: TGCGCCAGCAGCCTGACGACTAGCGGGGAGCAGTTCTTC. This translates into CASSLTTSGEQFF. The V gene is TRBV4-3, the J gene TRBJ2-1, with 10 positions matching TRBD2. Germline V gene sequence: CDR1 LGHNA, CDR2 YSLEER. Trimming at V came to 4 bases and at J to 10 bases, leaving 4 bases not matched to a gene. The CDR3 length is 13 residues.

CDR3 nucleotide sequence: TGTGCCACCAGTGATCCCCGGACAGGGATTAGTAGCTACACCTTC. This codes for CATSDPRTGISSYTF. J is TRBJ1-2 and V is TRBV24-1; 8 nucleotides match TRBD1. The germline CDR1 and CDR2 sequences are KGHDR and SFDVKD. The CDR3 consists of 15 residues. Trimming at V came to 3 bases and at J to 9 bases, leaving 11 bases not matched to a gene.

At least ten counts were recorded for this clonotype. The V gene is TRBV20-1, the J gene TRBJ1-1; D call uncertain. The CDR3 length is 13 residues. Germline V gene data show CDR1 as DFQATT and CDR2 as SNEGSKA (reference sequence). The ends were cut back, 0 bases at V and 1 base at J, with 6 bases in the middle. This CDR3 is CSARDNRNTEAFF. CDR3 bases: TGCAGTGCTAGAGATAACAGGAACACTGAAGCTTTCTTT.

The sample holds one count of this clonotype. The chain joins TRBV25-1 to TRBJ2-7, with TRBD1 matching 9 bases. The CDR3 totals 15 residues. With 9 bases clipped from V and 4 bases from J, the junction kept 13 bases outside the gene matches. Looked up from germline, CDR1 is MGHDK and CDR2 is SYGVNS. In nucleotides, the CDR3 is TGTGCCAGTGAAGCCCCCGGGACAGGGAGATACGAGCAGTACTTC. Translating it yields CASEAPGTGRYEQYF.

V usage is TRBV9 and J usage is TRBJ2-3, with D perhaps matching TRBD2 (6 bases). CDR3 length equals 16 residues. The germline V and J ends were trimmed by 0 bases and 1 base, with 12 bases remaining between them. The V gene's germline CDR1 is SGDLS and CDR2 YYNGEE. Here the CDR3 DNA reads TGTGCCAGCAGCGTAGATGGCGGGGAGGGCACAGATACGCAGTATTTT. Encoded protein: CASSVDGGEGTDTQYF.

The chain carries TRBV10-3 and TRBJ1-6; 7 bases match TRBD1. The CDR3 covers 15 residues. Germline loops: CDR1 ENHRY, CDR2 SYGVKD. Trimming cost V 3 bases and J 6 bases; bases outside gene matches: 5. Here the CDR3 DNA reads TGTGCCATCAGTGACGACAGACAGGGTAATTCACCCCTCCACTTT. The encoded protein is CAISDDRQGNSPLHF.

This clonotype has a count of ten or more. This chain uses TRBV20-1 with TRBJ2-5; D is unclear. The V gene's germline CDR1 is DFQATT and CDR2 SNEGSKA (reference sequence). Trimming removed 2 bases from V and 2 bases from J, with 9 bases in between. CDR3 length: 13 residues. The CDR3 DNA reads TGCAGTGCTAGACTGCCACTACAAGAGACCCAGTACTTC. Amino acid sequence: CSARLPLQETQYF.

This clonotype was counted once. A read error is possible here, since a much larger clone lies one base away. The chain has TRBV6-1 and TRBJ1-1; the match to TRBD1 covers 8 bases. Germline loops: CDR1 MNHNS, CDR2 SASEGT. CDR3 length equals 14 residues. The CDR3, as DNA: TGTGCCAGCAGTCCACAGGGGGGAAACACTGAAGCTTCCTTT. Protein sequence: CASSPQGGNTEASF.

The count of this clonotype is one. A junction end diverges from the germline sequence, so it may reflect a read error. The chain recombines TRBV11-2 with TRBJ1-2, with 12 positions matching TRBD1. The germline CDR1 and CDR2 sequences are SGHAT and FQNNGV. CDR3 length: 16 residues. The DNA for the CDR3 is TGTGCCGGCAGTCCAATTCGGGGACAGGGGGCGGACGGCTACACCTTC. Protein product: CAGSPIRGQGADGYTF.

The V and J genes are TRBV2 and TRBJ1-1; the match to TRBD1 covers 11 bases. V shed 6 bases, J shed 6 bases, and the junction held 9 bases outside the gene matches. The CDR3 loop spans 15 amino acids. Looked up from germline, CDR1 is SNHLY and CDR2 is FYNNEI. The CDR3 loop is CASSPRTGGLSEAFF. CDR3 sequence (DNA): TGTGCCAGCAGCCCGAGGACAGGGGGCCTCTCTGAAGCTTTCTTT.

This clonotype occurred a few times. The genes are TRBV20-1 and TRBJ1-6; TRBD1 is a possible D gene (5 bases). This CDR3 comprises 15 residues. V was clipped by 3 bases and J by 5 bases, with 14 bases between them. CDR1 is DFQATT, CDR2 SNEGSKA, per germline (reference sequence). The CDR3 DNA follows: TGCAGTGCTAGGGATGGGGCAGCGAATAATTCACCCCTCCACTTT. Translated, it gives CSARDGAANNSPLHF.

As regards this clonotype: This may be a read error: a much more frequent sequence differs by one nucleotide. The gene calls are TRBV20-1 and TRBJ2-7; tentatively, D is TRBD1 (5 bases). The germline V gene encodes CDR1 DFQATT and CDR2 SNEGSKA (reference sequence). The CDR3 has 13 amino acids. The ends were cut back, 3 bases at V and 2 bases at J, with 11 bases in the middle. CDR3 residues: CSASMTAAYEQYF. The CDR3 region has the DNA TGCAGTGCTAGCATGACAGCAGCCTACGAGCAGTACTTC.

DNA of the CDR3: TGTGCCAGTACCACACTAGCGGGAGCAACTTACGAGCAGTACTTC. It translates to CASTTLAGATYEQYF. The chain is built from TRBV19 and TRBJ2-7; 11 bases fit TRBD2. V was pared by 7 bases and J by 4 bases, with 9 bases of the junction left unmatched. The CDR3 has 15 amino acids. Germline-derived CDR1 and CDR2 are LNHDA and SQIVND (reference sequence).

The chain carries TRBV28 and TRBJ1-2, with D possibly matching TRBD1 (5 bases). The CDR3 covers 14 residues. The ends were cut back, 3 bases at V and 5 bases at J, with 13 bases in the middle. Germline V gene lookup returns CDR1 MDHEN and CDR2 SYDVKM. CDR3 amino acids: CASSLGREIYGYTF. The CDR3 DNA reads as TGTGCCAGCAGTTTGGGCAGGGAAATTTATGGCTACACCTTC.

In this sample, this clonotype turned up many times. The V and J genes are TRBV4-2 and TRBJ1-2; D is perhaps TRBD1 (5 bases). Trimming stripped 0 bases from V and 7 bases from J, with 12 bases between. From germline, CDR1 is LGHNA and CDR2 YNFKEQ. There are 14 residues in the CDR3. CDR3 sequence: CASSQDLGEGGYTF. In DNA form, the CDR3 reads TGTGCCAGCAGCCAAGATTTAGGGGAAGGTGGCTACACCTTC.

This clonotype was recorded at least ten times. J is TRBJ1-1 and V is TRBV25-1; D may be TRBD1 (6 bases). This CDR3 region has 11 residues. Germline CDR1 is MGHDK and CDR2 is SYGVNS. V lost 8 bases to trimming and J lost 5 bases, with 9 bases between them. The CDR3 region is CASQGYTEAFF. CDR3 DNA: TGTGCCAGCCAGGGGTATACTGAAGCTTTCTTT.

The chain couples TRBV29-1 to TRBJ2-5; D is ambiguous. The length of the CDR3 is 9 residues. V lost 1 base and J 9 bases, leaving 3 bases between the germline ends. Germline CDR1 is SQVTM and CDR2 is ANQGSEA. The CDR3 spells CSVEGAQYF. For the CDR3, the DNA is TGCAGCGTTGAAGGGGCCCAGTACTTC.

The chain recombines TRBV5-4 with TRBJ1-2; D unclear. CDR3 length: 14 amino acids. V lost 0 bases to trimming and J lost 4 bases, with 10 bases between them. From germline, CDR1 is SGHNT and CDR2 YYREEE (reference sequence). The CDR3 nucleotides are TGTGCCAGCAGCTTGGCCCAACGGTCCTATGGCTACACCTTC. Protein sequence: CASSLAQRSYGYTF.

The J gene is TRBJ1-1, the V gene TRBV29-1; 8 bases match TRBD1. V shed 6 bases and J 4 bases; nucleotides not matched to a gene: 4. The CDR3 is made up of 12 amino acids. Germline CDR1 SQVTM, CDR2 ANQGSEA. The CDR3 sequence is CSVGQGITEAFF. The CDR3 DNA reads as TGCAGCGTCGGACAGGGAATCACTGAAGCTTTCTTT.